The TCR beta chain under discussion was sequenced for a study of T cell responses to AZD1222 COVID-19 vaccine (dated by TCRdb to the early 2020s). Notes on the research overall: A total of under 250 trial participants underwent TCR sequencing, of whom more than 200 had received two doses of AZD1222 and some 25 had received two doses of the MenACWY control vaccine. Trial participants were enrolled by age into subgroups of 18-55, 56-69 and 70-plus years, and 148, 28 and 57 TCR-sequenced participants, respectively, were included in these subgroups.

The CDR3 regions of human TCRbeta chains were analyzed by immunosequencing. In the authors' own workflow: Repertoire TCRs were matched against a reference library of SARS-CoV-2-specific TCRs generated with the MIRA antigen-specificity platform. Breadth was defined as the fraction of unique TCRs that were SARS-CoV-2-associated. Depth was defined as the fraction of total T cells that were SARS-CoV-2-associated. Using the MIRA data, each spike-specific TCR was assigned both to the spike region to which the TCR was reactive and to a CD4 or CD8 class. Log10-transformed breadth and depth values were compared by one-way ANOVA with Sidak's multiple comparisons tests. In TCRdb, the immuneACCESS table is reduced to in-frame sequences with V and J assigned. These tables do not hold every clone; where another copy was compared, an unresolved V gene accounts for under half, and the others remain unexplained. Clonal size and the V and J genes are those of that table, whereas D and trimming came from the DNA. The sample table shows more than 90,000 clones, and 88% are seen once. Approximately 15% of the sample rests with the top ten.

About this clone itself: Its antigen remains unidentified. Base qualities are not recorded, but no much larger clone differs from it by a single base.

The sample's time point label, decoded: about 28 days (+/-7) after the second vaccine dose. AZD1222 recipients whose second dose came at about 4 weeks and those whose second dose came at about 12 weeks were combined into one group, since spike-specific TCR depth and breadth did not differ between the two schedules. Vaccinee samples came from UK trials COV001 and COV002, including a single-blind randomized controlled phase 2/3 trial of AZD1222 (ChAdOx1 nCoV-19) in healthy adults. For TCRbeta chain sequencing, PBMC samples from trial participants were taken at day 0 and at day 28 after the second dose. Including cysteine and phenylalanine, the CDR3 has 13 amino acids. Of the read, only the CDR3 DNA is kept; its 39 bases are in frame from base 1. The CDR1 and CDR2 encoded by the germline V gene (reference sequence) are LNHDA and SQIVND. Germline trimming: 11 bases from V, 1 base from J; junction bases outside gene matches: 4.

Findings and caveats that apply to the study as a whole: The vaccine-associated CD4 TCRs covered the entire spike protein, and the dominant responses fell in regions 160-218 and 743-854. Conclusions about previously exposed vaccinees were limited because only six AZD1222 recipients were SARS-CoV-2 seropositive at baseline. Most participants were white British and females outnumbered males, and the authors suggested that clonal diversity may have been underestimated. Nearly half of unique spike-specific TCRs reportedly recognized epitopes outside regions mutated in the B.1.351 and B.1.1.7 variants. Spike-specific TCR breadth and depth rose significantly after two AZD1222 doses compared with day 0 and with MenACWY recipients. In the small 56-69-year group, the increase in depth fell short of significance, most likely because of low power. No day 14 peak-response samples were available, so repertoires were characterized only after the peak T cell response.

The V and J segments used are TRBV19 and TRBJ1-1; TRBD1 fits 10 bases in the junction. This sequence was found in an adult who received the AZD1222 COVID-19 vaccine. The sample was peripheral blood, taken 28 days after the second AZD1222 dose. The bases read TGTGCCTGCTGGACAGGGGGGAACACTGAAGCTTTCTTT. Its protein reads: CACWTGGNTEAFF.